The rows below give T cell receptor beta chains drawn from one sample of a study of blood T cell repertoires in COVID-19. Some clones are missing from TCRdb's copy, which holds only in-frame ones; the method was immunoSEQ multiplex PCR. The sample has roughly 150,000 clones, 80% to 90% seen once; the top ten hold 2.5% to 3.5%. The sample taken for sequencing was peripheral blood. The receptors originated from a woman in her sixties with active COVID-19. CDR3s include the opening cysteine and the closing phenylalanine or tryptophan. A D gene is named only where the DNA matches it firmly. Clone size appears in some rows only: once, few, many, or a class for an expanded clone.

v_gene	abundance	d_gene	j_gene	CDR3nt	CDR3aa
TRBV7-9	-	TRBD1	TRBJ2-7	TGTGCCAGCAGCTCTCAAACCGGGACAGGGGGAAACGAGCAGTACTTC	CASSSQTGTGGNEQYF
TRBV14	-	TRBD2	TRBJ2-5	TGTGCCAGCAGCCAAAGGCGGGGGCAAGAGACCCAGTACTTC	CASSQRRGQETQYF
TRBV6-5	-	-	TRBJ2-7	TGTGCCAGCCGGTATTCCTACGAGCAGTACTTC	CASRYSYEQYF
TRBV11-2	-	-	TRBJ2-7	TGTGCCAGCAGCTTAGTCGGGGCCTACGAGCAGTACTTC	CASSLVGAYEQYF
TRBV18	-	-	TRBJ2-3	TGTGCCAGCTCACCTCGGTCTAGCGCGGGCACAGATACGCAGTATTTT	CASSPRSSAGTDTQYF
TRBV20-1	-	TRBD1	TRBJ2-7	TGCAGTGCTAGTCCGGCGGACAGGGACCCCTACGAGCAGTACTTC	CSASPADRDPYEQYF
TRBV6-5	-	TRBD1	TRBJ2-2	TGTGCCAGCAGTTCCGGGACAGCGAACACCGGGGAGCTGTTTTTT	CASSSGTANTGELFF
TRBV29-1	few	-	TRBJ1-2	TGCAGCGTTGGGGCAGGACTCGACGGCTACACCTTC	CSVGAGLDGYTF
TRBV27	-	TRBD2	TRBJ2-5	TGTGCCAGCAGTTTAAACTCGGGGGGAACTAGCGGGAGCGTGACCCAGTACTTC	CASSLNSGGTSGSVTQYF
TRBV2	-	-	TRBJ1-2	TGTGCCAGCGGAACAGGGTTCCGTGGCTACACCTTC	CASGTGFRGYTF
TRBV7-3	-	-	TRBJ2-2	TGTGCCAGCAGCGGAGGGCGCGGGAACACCGGGGAGCTGTTTTTT	CASSGGRGNTGELFF
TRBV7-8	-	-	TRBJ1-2	TGTGCCAGCAGCCCAGTAGGGAGTGGCTACACCTTC	CASSPVGSGYTF
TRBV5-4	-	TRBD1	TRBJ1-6	TGTGCCAGCAGACCGGGACAGAGCTATAATTCACCCCTCCACTTT	CASRPGQSYNSPLHF
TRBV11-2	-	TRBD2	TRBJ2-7	TGTGCCAGCAGCTTAGCTAGCGGGAGGGCCGAGCAGTACTTC	CASSLASGRAEQYF
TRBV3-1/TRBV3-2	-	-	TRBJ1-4	TGTGCCAGCAGCCAAGAGGGCGAAAAACTGTTTTTT	CASSQEGEKLFF
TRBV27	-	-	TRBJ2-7	TGTGCCAGCAGTTTATACCCCCGGACAGCTTACGAGCAGTACTTC	CASSLYPRTAYEQYF
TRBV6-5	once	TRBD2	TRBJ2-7	TGTGCCAGCAGTAACGTAGCGGGAGGGCTAGGGCAGTACTTC	CASSNVAGGLGQYF
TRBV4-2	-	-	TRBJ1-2	TGTGCCAGCAGCCAAGTTAGAGGGTCCGGTTATGGCTACACCTTC	CASSQVRGSGYGYTF
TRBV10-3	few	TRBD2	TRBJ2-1	TGTGCCATCATGCGCGGGGGATCCTACAATGAGCAGTTCTTC	CAIMRGGSYNEQFF
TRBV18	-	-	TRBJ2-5	TGTGCCAGCTCACCTCAGGGAGGGGGAGAGACCCAGTACTTC	CASSPQGGGETQYF
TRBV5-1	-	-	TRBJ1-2	TGCGCCAGCAGCTTGGGGACAGCCTATGGCTACACCTTC	CASSLGTAYGYTF
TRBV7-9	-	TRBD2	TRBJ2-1	TGTGCCAGCAGCTCTAAATCTAGCGGGAGGGCCGACTACAATGAGCAGTTCTTC	CASSSKSSGRADYNEQFF
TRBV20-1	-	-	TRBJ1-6	TGCAGTGCTAGTACGGGGGGCAGTTCGAATTCACCCCTCCACTTT	CSASTGGSSNSPLHF
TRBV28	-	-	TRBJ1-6	TGTGCCAGCAGTTTACAAGGGCGCGGGTATAATTCACCCCTCCACTTT	CASSLQGRGYNSPLHF
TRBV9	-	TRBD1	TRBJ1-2	TGTGCCAGCAGCGTAGGGCGACAGGGCGTTAACTATGGCTACACCTTC	CASSVGRQGVNYGYTF
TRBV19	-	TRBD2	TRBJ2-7	TGTGCCAGTAGTTTCTCTAGCGGACCCTACGAGCAGTACTTC	CASSFSSGPYEQYF
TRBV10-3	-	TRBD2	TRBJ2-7	TGTGCCATCAGTGAGTCGGGGTTGGGGACTATGGACTACGAGCAGTACTTC	CAISESGLGTMDYEQYF
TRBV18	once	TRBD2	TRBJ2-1	TGTGCCAGCTCAGACCTACTAGCGGGAGTTGGTATTGAGCAGTTCTTC	CASSDLLAGVGIEQFF
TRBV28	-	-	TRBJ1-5	TGTGCCAGCAGCCCACGGGGGAGGGGGGGAAATCAGCCCCAGCATTTT	CASSPRGRGGNQPQHF
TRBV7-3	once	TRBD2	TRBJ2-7	TGTGCCAGCAGCTTAGCTAGCGGCCGCGAGCAGTACTTC	CASSLASGREQYF
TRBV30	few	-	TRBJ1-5	TGTGCCTGGAGTGTACAGGGTCAGCCCCAGCATTTT	CAWSVQGQPQHF
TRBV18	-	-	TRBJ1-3	TGTGCCAGCTCACCAAGGGGGGGCCACACCATATATTTT	CASSPRGGHTIYF
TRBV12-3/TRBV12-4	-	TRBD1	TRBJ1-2	TGTGCCAGCGCAGGGGGCGCCGGGGGCTACACCTTC	CASAGGAGGYTF
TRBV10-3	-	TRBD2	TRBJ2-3	TGTGCCACCCAGGGCCTAGCGGGAGTAATAGATACGCAGTATTTT	CATQGLAGVIDTQYF